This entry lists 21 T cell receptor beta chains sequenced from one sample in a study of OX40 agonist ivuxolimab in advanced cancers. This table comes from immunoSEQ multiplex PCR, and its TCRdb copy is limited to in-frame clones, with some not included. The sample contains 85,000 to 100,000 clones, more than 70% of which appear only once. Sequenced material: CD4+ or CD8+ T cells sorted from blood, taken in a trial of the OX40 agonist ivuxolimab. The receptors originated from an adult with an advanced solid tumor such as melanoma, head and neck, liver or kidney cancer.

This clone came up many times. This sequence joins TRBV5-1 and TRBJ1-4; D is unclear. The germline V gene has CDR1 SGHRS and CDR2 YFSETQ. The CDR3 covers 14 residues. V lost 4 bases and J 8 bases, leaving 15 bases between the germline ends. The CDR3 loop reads CASSLASGVEKLFF. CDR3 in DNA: TGCGCCAGCAGCCTGGCCAGTGGGGTGGAAAAACTGTTTTTT.

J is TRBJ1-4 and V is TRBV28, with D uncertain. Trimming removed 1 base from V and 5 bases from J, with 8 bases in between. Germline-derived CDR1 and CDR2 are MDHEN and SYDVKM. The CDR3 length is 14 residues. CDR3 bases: TGTGCCAGCAGTTTATCCGCGCAAAATGAAAAACTGTTTTTT. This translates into CASSLSAQNEKLFF.

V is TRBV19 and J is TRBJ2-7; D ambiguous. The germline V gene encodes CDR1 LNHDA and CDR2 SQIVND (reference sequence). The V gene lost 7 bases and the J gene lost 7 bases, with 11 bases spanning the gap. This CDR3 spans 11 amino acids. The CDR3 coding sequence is TGTGCCAGTACCCACGGTTTTGAGCAGTACTTC. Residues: CASTHGFEQYF.

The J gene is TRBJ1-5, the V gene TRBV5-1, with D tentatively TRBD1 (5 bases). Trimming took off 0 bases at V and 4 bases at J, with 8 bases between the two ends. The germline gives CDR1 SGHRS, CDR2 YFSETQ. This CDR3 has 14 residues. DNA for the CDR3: TGCGCCAGCAGCTTGGAACCAGGGAATCAGCCCCAGCATTTT. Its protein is CASSLEPGNQPQHF. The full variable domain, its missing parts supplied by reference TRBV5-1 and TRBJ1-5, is KAGVTQTPRYLIKTRGQQVTLSCSPISGHRSVSWYQQTPGQGLQFLFEYFSETQRNKGNFPGRFSGRQFSNSRSEMNVSTLELGDSALYLCASSLEPGNQPQHFGDGTRLSIL.

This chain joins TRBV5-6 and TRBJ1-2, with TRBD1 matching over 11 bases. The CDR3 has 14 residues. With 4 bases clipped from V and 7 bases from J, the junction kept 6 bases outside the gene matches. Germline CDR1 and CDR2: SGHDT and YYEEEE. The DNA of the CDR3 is TGTGCCAGCAGCCTCGGACAGGGGGCAAGTGGCTACACCTTC. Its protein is CASSLGQGASGYTF.

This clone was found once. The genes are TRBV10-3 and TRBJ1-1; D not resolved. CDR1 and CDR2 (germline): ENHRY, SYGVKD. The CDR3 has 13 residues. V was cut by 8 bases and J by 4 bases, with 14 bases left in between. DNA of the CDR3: TGTGCCATCGGCGGTGGCGCGGGCACTGAAGCTTTCTTT. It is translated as CAIGGGAGTEAFF.

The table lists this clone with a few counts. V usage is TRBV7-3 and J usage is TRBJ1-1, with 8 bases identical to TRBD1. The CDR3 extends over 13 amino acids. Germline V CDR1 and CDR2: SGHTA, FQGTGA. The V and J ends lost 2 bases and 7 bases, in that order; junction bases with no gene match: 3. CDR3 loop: CASSLSGGGEAFF. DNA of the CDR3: TGTGCCAGCAGCTTATCAGGGGGCGGTGAAGCTTTCTTT.

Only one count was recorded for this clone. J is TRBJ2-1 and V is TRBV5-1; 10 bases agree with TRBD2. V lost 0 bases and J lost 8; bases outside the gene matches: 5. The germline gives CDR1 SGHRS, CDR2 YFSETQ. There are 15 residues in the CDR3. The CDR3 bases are TGCGCCAGCAGCTTGGAGGCTAGCGGGAGCGATGAGCAGTTCTTC. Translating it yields CASSLEASGSDEQFF.

CDR3 sequence reads: CASSPAAGQGASAFF. CDR3 DNA sequence: TGTGCCAGTAGTCCAGCAGCGGGACAGGGGGCCTCAGCTTTCTTT. The rearrangement uses TRBV19 and TRBJ1-1; 12 nucleotides agree with TRBD1. The CDR3 sequence is 15 residues long. Germline V gives CDR1 LNHDA, CDR2 SQIVND (reference sequence). V dropped 5 bases and J dropped 10; count of bases not matched to a gene: 11. Supplemented by reference TRBV19 and TRBJ1-1, the full variable domain reads DGGITQSPKYLFRKEGQNVTLSCEQNLNHDAMYWYRQDPGQGLRLIYYSQIVNDFQKGDIAEGYSVSREKKESFPLTVTSAQKNPTAFYLCASSPAAGQGASAFFGQGTRLTVV.

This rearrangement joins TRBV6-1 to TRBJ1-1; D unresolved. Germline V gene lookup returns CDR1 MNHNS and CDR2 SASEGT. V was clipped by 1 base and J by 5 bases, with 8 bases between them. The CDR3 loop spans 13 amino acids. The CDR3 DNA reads TGTGCCAGCAGTGAAGTTTTAAGGACTGAAGCTTTCTTT. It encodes CASSEVLRTEAFF.

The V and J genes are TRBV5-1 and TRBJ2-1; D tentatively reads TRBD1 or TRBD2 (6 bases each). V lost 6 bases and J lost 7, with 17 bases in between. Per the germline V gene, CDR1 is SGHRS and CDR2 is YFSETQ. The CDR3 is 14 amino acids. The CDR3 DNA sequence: TGCGCCAGCACCCGAGGGGGGATAGTGAATGAGCAGTTCTTC. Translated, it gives CASTRGGIVNEQFF.

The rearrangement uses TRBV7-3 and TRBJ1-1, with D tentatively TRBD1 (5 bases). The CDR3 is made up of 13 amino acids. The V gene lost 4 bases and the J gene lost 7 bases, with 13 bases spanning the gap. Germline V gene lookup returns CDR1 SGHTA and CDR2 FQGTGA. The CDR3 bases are TGTGCCAGCAGCTCCGGGACCGCGGGTGAAGCTTTCTTT. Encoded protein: CASSSGTAGEAFF.

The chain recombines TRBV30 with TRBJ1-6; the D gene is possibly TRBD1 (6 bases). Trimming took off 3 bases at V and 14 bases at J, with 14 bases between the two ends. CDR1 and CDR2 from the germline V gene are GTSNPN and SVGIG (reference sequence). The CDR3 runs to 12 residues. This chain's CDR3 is CAWSGTRGALHF. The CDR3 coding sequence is TGTGCCTGGAGCGGGACAAGGGGAGCCCTCCACTTT. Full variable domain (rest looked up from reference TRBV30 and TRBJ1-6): SQTIHQWPATLVQPVGSPLSLECTVEGTSNPNLYWYRQAAGRGLQLLFYSVGIGQISSEVPQNLSASRPQDRQFILSSKKLLLSDSGFYLCAWSGTRGALHFGNGTRLTVT.

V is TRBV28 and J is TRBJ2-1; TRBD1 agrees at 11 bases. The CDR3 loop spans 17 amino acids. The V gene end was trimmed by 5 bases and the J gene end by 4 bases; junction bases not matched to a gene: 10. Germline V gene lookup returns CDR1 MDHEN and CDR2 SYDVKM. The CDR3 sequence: CASSPSPGQGAYNEQFF. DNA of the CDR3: TGTGCCAGCAGTCCATCACCAGGACAGGGGGCTTACAATGAGCAGTTCTTC.

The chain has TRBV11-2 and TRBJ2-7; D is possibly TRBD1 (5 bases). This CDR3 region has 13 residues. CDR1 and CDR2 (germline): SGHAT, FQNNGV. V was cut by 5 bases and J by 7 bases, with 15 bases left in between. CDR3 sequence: CASSQGRAGEQYV. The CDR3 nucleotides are TGTGCCAGCAGCCAAGGCAGGGCTGGGGAGCAGTACGTC.

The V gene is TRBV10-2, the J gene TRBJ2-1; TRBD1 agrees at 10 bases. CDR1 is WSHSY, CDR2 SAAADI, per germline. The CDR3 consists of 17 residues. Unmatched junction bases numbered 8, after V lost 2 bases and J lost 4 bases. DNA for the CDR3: TGCGCCAGCAGTGAGGCCCGGACAGGGGGTCGGTACAATGAGCAGTTCTTC. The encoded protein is CASSEARTGGRYNEQFF.

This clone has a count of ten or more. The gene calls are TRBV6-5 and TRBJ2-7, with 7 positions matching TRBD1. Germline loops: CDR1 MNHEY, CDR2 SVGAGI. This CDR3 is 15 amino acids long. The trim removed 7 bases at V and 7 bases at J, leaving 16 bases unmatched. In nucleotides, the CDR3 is TGTGCCAGCACCCCTTCCTACGACAGGGCTGAAGAGCAGTACGTC. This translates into CASTPSYDRAEEQYV.

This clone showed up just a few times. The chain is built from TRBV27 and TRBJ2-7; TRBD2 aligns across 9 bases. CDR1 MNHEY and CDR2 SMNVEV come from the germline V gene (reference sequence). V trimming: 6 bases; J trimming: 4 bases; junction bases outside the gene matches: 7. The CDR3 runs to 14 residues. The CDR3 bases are TGTGCCAGCAGACGTAGCGGGAGAGTTTACGAGCAGTACTTC. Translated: CASRRSGRVYEQYF.

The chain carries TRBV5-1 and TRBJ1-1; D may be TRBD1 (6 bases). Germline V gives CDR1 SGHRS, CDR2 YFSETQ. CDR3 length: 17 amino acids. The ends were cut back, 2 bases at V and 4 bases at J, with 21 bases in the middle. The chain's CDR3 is CASSFGLGAVRGTEAFF. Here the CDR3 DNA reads TGCGCCAGCAGCTTTGGACTGGGGGCTGTAAGAGGCACTGAAGCTTTCTTT.

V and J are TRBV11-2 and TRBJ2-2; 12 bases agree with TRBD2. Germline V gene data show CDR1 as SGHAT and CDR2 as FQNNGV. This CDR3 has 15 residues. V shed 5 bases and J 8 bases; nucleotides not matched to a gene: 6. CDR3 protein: CASSEGTSGRGELFF. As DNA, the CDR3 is TGTGCCAGCAGCGAAGGGACTAGCGGGCGGGGGGAGCTGTTTTTT.

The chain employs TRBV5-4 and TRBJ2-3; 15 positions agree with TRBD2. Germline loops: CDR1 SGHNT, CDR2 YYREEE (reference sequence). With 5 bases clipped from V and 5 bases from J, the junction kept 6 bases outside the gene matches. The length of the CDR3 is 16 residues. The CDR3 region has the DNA TGTGCCAGCAGTTTCGGACTAGCGGGAGGGGAAGATACGCAGTATTTT. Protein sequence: CASSFGLAGGEDTQYF.